This record concerns one TCR beta chain sequence. This clone was detected only a few times. Its cognate antigen has yet to be identified. There are no base qualities to consult, and no much larger clone falls within one base. The immunoSEQ Assay, a bias-controlled multiplex PCR, was used to amplify TCRbeta CDR3 regions from genomic DNA. On the authors' methods: Within the assay, amplification of reference gene primers was used to estimate how many nucleated cells each sample contained. To quantify the absolute abundance of each unique TCRbeta CDR3 rearrangement, sequence reads were collapsed and filtered. For each sample, productive Simpson clonality was calculated as the square root of Simpson's diversity index over productive rearrangements. This is the immuneACCESS table as TCRdb keeps it, with only in-frame sequences that have V and J called. A part of the clones is gone; compared with another copy, unresolved V genes explain less than half, and the rest is unexplained. V, J and clone size were drawn from that table, and D and trimming were deduced from the DNA. The sample includes roughly 360,000 clones, with more than 70% observed a single time. The ten largest clones capture approximately 1.2% of the sample.

The data belong to a study of blood T cell repertoires in COVID-19 (dated by TCRdb to 2020 to 2022). Looking at the study overall: Samples from collaborators originated in the United States, Italy and Spain and spanned both the acute and convalescent phases of COVID-19. The material from the prospective study consisted of cDNA or gDNA derived from T cells, B-cell-depleted T cells, or PBMCs. Subjects who had been exposed to COVID-19, were actively infected with it, or had recovered from it provided the deeply sampled blood TCRbeta repertoires that made up the dataset. The repertoires were made available in a free public database intended to serve as a resource for research on the immune response to SARS-CoV-2. The samples were drawn from the first 160 participants of the ongoing ImmuneRACE study and from 1,254 subjects provided by 6 global collaborators. A de-identified subject ID, COVID-19 status, age in years and sex were almost always included in the sample metadata. Where HLA class I and class II types were available, the types were taken from metadata supplied by the sample provider, not from assay-based typing.

Enrolling through a virtual design, the prospective study's participants ranged in age from roughly 18 to 89 years and lived across roughly 24 United States geographic areas. Cohort assignment in the prospective study relied on participant-reported clinical history from a screening survey and a study questionnaire. Recovered participants in ImmuneRACE Cohort 3 were defined by two consecutive negative NP/OP PCR tests, clearance by a healthcare professional, or resolution of symptoms. Each participant in the prospective study had whole blood, serum and a nasopharyngeal or oropharyngeal swab collected by mobile phlebotomists. Prospective study participants could optionally give additional blood draws and questionnaires over an approximately 2-month period. Before DNA extraction, blood samples from the prospective study were shipped at room temperature or frozen. From V the trimming removes 6 bases and from J it removes 2 bases, while the gene matches leave 7 bases of the junction unaccounted for. As encoded in the germline V gene, CDR1 is WSHSY while CDR2 is SAAADI. The CDR3 runs 16 residues from the cysteine to the phenylalanine. CDR3 DNA is the only sequence kept; it has 48 bases, read in frame from the first base.

Study-wide conclusions, independent of this receptor: Clinical and demographic metadata were provided uncurated, with the amount varying by source and participant.

Sequencing was performed on PBMCs or T cells enriched from blood (not recorded which). The origin of this receptor is a man aged 25 to 45 who had recovered from COVID-19. Recombination connected TRBV10-2 to TRBJ2-7; the junction holds 13 bases that match TRBD2. The DNA sequence is TGCGCCAGCAGAGGGACTAGCGGGGCCCCAACCTACGAGCAGTACTTC. This translates into CASRGTSGAPTYEQYF.